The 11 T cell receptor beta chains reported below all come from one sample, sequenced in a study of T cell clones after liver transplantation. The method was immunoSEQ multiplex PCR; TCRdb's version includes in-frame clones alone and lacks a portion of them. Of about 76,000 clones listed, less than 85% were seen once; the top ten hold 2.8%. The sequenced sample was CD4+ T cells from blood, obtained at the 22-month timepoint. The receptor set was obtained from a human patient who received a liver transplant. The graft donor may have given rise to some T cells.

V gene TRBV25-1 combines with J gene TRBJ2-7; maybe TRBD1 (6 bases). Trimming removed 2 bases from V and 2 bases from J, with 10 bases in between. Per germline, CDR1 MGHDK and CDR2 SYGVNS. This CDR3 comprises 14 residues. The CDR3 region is CASSEHRETYEQYF. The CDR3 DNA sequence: TGTGCCAGCAGTGAACACAGGGAAACCTACGAGCAGTACTTC.

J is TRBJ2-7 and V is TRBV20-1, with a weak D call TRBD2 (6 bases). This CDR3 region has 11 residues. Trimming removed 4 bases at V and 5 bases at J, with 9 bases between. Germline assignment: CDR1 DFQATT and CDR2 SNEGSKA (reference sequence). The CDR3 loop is CSANGGNEQYF. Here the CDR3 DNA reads TGCAGTGCTAACGGGGGAAACGAGCAGTACTTC.

Here the CDR3 reads CASSPLPDRAEGPQHF. Here the CDR3 DNA reads TGTGCCAGCAGTCCCCTTCCGGACAGGGCCGAGGGGCCCCAGCATTTT. V is TRBV28 and J is TRBJ1-5; 8 bases fit TRBD1. The V gene's germline CDR1 is MDHEN and CDR2 SYDVKM. This CDR3 is built from 16 residues. Unmatched junction bases numbered 15, after V lost 5 bases and J lost 9 bases.

The CDR3 loop is CAIGQATGELFF. CDR3 coding DNA: TGTGCCATCGGACAGGCGACCGGGGAGCTGTTTTTT. This chain joins TRBV19 and TRBJ2-2, with 7 bases that match TRBD1. V lost 10 bases and J lost 5; bases outside the gene matches: 4. The germline V gene encodes CDR1 LNHDA and CDR2 SQIVND (reference sequence). The CDR3 sequence is 12 residues long.

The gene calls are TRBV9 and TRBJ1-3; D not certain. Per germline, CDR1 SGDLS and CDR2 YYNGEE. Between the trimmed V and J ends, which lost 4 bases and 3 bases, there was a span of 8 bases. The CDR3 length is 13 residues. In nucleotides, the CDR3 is TGTGCCAGCAGCTTCGGAGGTGGAAACACCATATATTTT. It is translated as CASSFGGGNTIYF. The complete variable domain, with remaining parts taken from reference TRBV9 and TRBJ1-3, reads DSGVTQTPKHLITATGQRVTLRCSPRSGDLSVYWYQQSLDQGLQFLIQYYNGEERAKGNILERFSAQQFPDLHSELNLSSLELGDSALYFCASSFGGGNTIYFGEGSWLTVV.

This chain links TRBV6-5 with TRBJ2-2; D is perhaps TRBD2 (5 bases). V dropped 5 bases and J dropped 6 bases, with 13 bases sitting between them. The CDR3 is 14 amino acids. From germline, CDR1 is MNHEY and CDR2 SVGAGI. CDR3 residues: CASSTPTRPGELFF. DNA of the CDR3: TGTGCCAGCAGTACCCCAACTAGACCCGGGGAGCTGTTTTTT.

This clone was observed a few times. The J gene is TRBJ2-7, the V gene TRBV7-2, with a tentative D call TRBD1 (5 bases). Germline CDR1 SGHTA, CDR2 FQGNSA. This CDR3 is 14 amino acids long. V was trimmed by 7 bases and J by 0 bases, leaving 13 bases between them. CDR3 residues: CASNLGDYSYEQYF. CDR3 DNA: TGTGCCAGCAACCTAGGGGATTACTCCTACGAGCAGTACTTC. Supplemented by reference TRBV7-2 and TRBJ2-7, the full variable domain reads GAGVSQSPSNKVTEKGKDVELRCDPISGHTALYWYRQSLGQGLEFLIYFQGNSAPDKSGLPSDRFSAERTGGSVSTLTIQRTQQEDSAVYLCASNLGDYSYEQYFGPGTRLTVT.

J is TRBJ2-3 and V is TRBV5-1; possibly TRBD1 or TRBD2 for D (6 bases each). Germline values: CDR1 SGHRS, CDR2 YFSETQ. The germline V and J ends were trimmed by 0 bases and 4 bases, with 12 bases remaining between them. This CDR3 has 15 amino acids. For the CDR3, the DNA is TGCGCCAGCAGCTTGGAGGCAGGGGAGGCAGATACGCAGTATTTT. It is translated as CASSLEAGEADTQYF.

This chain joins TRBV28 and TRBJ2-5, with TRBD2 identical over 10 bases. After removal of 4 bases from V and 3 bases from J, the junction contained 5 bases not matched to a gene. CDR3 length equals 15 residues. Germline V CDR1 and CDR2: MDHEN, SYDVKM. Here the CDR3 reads CASSSAGGAEETQYF. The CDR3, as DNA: TGTGCCAGCAGTTCAGCGGGGGGGGCGGAAGAGACCCAGTACTTC.

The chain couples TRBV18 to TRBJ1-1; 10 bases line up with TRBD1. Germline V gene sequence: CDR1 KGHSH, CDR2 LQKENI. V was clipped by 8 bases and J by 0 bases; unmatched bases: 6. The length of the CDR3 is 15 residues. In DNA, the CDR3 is TGTGCCAGCGCCCGGGGACAGGGGATGAACACTGAAGCTTTCTTT. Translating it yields CASARGQGMNTEAFF.

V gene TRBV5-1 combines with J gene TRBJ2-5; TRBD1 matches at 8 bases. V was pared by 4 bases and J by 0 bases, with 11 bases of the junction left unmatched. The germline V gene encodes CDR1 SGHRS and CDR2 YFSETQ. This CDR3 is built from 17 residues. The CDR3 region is CASSVSGQVLNQETQYF. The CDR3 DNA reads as TGCGCCAGCAGCGTGTCGGGACAGGTTCTCAACCAAGAGACCCAGTACTTC.